This TCR beta chain was recovered during a study of T-cell reconstitution after alpha-beta-depleted transplantation in children. This CDR3 comprises 17 residues. Trimming shortened V by 1 base and J by 1 base, and 20 bases separated the two germline ends. CDR1 is DFQATT, CDR2 SNEGSKA, per germline (reference sequence). Study-level findings and limits: T-cell counts and diversity at one year post-transplant came mainly from newly produced T cells. Some patients' high day-60 TCRbeta diversity was traced to surviving recipient T cells and thymic progenitors. In patients about two months after transplant, alpha-beta T cells reportedly arose from several hundred expanded graft clones.

This clonotype was picked up many times. Its matching antigen is unknown. During its preparation, the TCRbeta library received unique molecular identifiers. TCRdb re-derived calls from the PCR reads in MiXCR, one entry per CDR3 protein. This sample yields about 200,000 distinct CDR3 sequences, of which about 7% are seen a single time; 5.5% belongs to the top ten. The chain uses TRBV20-1 and TRBJ2-7; TRBD2 is a possible D gene (6 bases). The sample in question was PBMCs, obtained before TCRalphabeta/CD19-depleted stem cell transplant. The receptor's source is a boy between 2 and 10 years old with acute lymphoblastic leukemia, due to receive a stem cell transplant. The CDR3 DNA reads as TGCAGTGCTAGAGCGCTCCCCGGAAGCGGGTTATCCTACGAGCAGTACTTC. As protein: CSARALPGSGLSYEQYF.